The TCR beta chain under discussion was sequenced for a study of a mutant IDH1 vaccine in newly diagnosed glioma (TCRdb year 2021). Regarding the study in general: In the chemotherapy-containing groups, vaccination started alongside temozolomide cycles, whereas in patients who had radiotherapy alone it started 4-6 weeks after radiotherapy. The roughly 33 treated patients were approximately 60% male and approximately 40% female, with a mean age of roughly 42 years. Before enrollment, most patients had been given radiochemotherapy with temozolomide as standard therapy, while the rest had received either radiotherapy alone or temozolomide alone. The week-35 safety follow-up was designated visit V12, and the week-47 end of study was designated visit V13. Peripheral blood was drawn at six visits: V03 (baseline), V05, V07, V10, V12 and V13. For exploratory analyses, longitudinal TCRB deep sequencing was carried out in more than 20 treated patients wherever samples were available.

Overall results and qualifications from the work: Pseudoprogression appeared unrelated to alterations in the top peripheral T cell clonotypes detected by TCRB sequencing. PBMC samples for TCRB deep sequencing were selected based on availability. Immune responses induced by the vaccine were seen in approximately 92% of patients across multiple MHC alleles. The authors noted that analyses of patient blood samples could not be reproduced because of sample limitations.

CDR1 and CDR2 are read off the germline V gene as MDHEN and SYDVKM. V loses 5 bases, J loses 10 bases, and the germline ends lie 12 bases apart. The CDR3 covers 11 residues, taking in both the cysteine and the phenylalanine. The entry retains the CDR3 DNA only, 33 bases that are in frame from base 1. To note about this clone: The specificity of this receptor is unknown. Base quality data are lacking; no much larger clone is found one base away.

Library prep was done by the immunoSEQ multiplex PCR assay. Rearranged TCR beta chain sequences were amplified with the hsTCRB Kit following the manufacturer's protocol. An Illumina MiSeq was used to sequence the TCRB libraries. In the paper's pipeline: The proprietary platform of the kit vendor was used for demultiplexing, trimming and gene mapping. Held by TCRdb, this immuneACCESS table contains in-frame sequences only and omits some clones. Under half of the omission traces to an unresolved V gene where checked; the cause of the rest is unknown. Clone size and the V and J calls come from that table; the DNA yielded D and trimming. Present in this sample are about 56,000 clones, over 80% of which were seen just once. Roughly 3.2% of the sample is held by the ten biggest clonotypes. This sample's time point label indicates: week 47, end of study. Each vaccine dose, consisting of 300 ug of a 20-mer mutant IDH1 peptide in Montanide, was administered subcutaneously with topical imiquimod. Patients received eight vaccinations in weeks 1, 3, 5, 7, 11, 15, 19 and 23, corresponding to visits V03 through V10. Donors had newly diagnosed WHO grade 3 or 4 IDH1-mutant astrocytomas with loss of nuclear ATRX. The samples were drawn from NOA16, a multicentre, single-arm, open-label phase I trial in Germany that tested a mutant IDH1 peptide vaccine in humans for the first time. The DNeasy Blood and Tissue Kit was used to extract genomic DNA from EDTA blood for TCRB sequencing.

The receptor was derived from a woman aged 45-60 years with glioma. This specimen consisted of PBMCs, obtained from a glioma patient whose treatment included an IDH1 peptide vaccine. The chain employs TRBV28 and TRBJ2-7, with an unclear D gene assignment. Here is the DNA: TGTGCCAGCAGTCCGGGCCCTGCTCAGTACTTC. It translates to CASSPGPAQYF.